The 8 T cell receptor beta chains reported below all come from one sample, sequenced in a study of post-analysis software for immune sequencing data. General study results and limits: When patients were compared with controls, 4 or 5 TRBV segments were more frequent, TRBV5-6, TRBV5-1 and TRBV20-1 among them.

Their recognized antigens are unknown. Tagging with unique molecular identifiers was a feature of the TCR beta cDNA libraries. MiXCR, run by TCRdb on the PCR reads, gives a single entry per CDR3 protein. The sample has roughly 430,000 distinct CDR3 sequences; 39% are singletons. Specimen: blood. The receptors stem from a girl aged 2 to 9 with multiple sclerosis.

This chain uses TRBV12-3 or TRBV12-4 with TRBJ1-2, with 8 bases that match TRBD1. With V trimmed by 8 bases and J by 4 bases, 6 bases remained unmatched. The CDR3 extends over 13 amino acids. The CDR3 sequence: CASSRGTGYGYTF. The CDR3 DNA reads TGTGCCAGCTCCCGAGGGACAGGCTATGGCTACACCTTC.

This rearrangement joins TRBV5-5 to TRBJ1-1, with D possibly matching TRBD1 (5 bases). V was trimmed by 6 bases and J by 4 bases, leaving 13 bases between them. CDR3 length: 13 amino acids. CDR1 and CDR2 (germline): SGHKS, YYEKEE (reference sequence). For the CDR3, the DNA is TGTGCCAGCACCTTAGGCCAGGGCACTGAAGCTTTCTTT. Amino acid sequence: CASTLGQGTEAFF.

A remark on this clonotype: The junction does not match germline at one end; this may be a read error. The V call is TRBV7-6, the J call TRBJ1-6, with 9 bases fitting TRBD1. The V gene's germline CDR1 is SGHVS and CDR2 FNYEAQ. This CDR3 contains 22 residues. This chain's CDR3 is CASSPATRTGGVGPDYNSPPHF. The CDR3 coding sequence is TGTGCCAGCAGCCCCGCCACCCGAACAGGGGGCGTAGGCCCTGATTATAATTCACCCCCCCACTTT.

In its sample, this clonotype was seen a few times. The chain is built from TRBV28 and TRBJ2-7; D might be TRBD1 (5 bases). CDR1 MDHEN and CDR2 SYDVKM come from the germline V gene. This CDR3 has 15 residues. V lost 2 bases and J lost 2, with 13 bases in between. The CDR3 DNA reads as TGTGCCAGCAGTTTACTGTCAGGGATCCCCTACGAGCAGTACTTC. Residues: CASSLLSGIPYEQYF.

This clonotype was seen only a few times. This chain links TRBV6-5 with TRBJ1-1; D unclear. Per the germline V gene, CDR1 is MNHEY and CDR2 is SVGAGI. V lost 7 bases, J lost 1 base, and 10 bases lay in between. The length of the CDR3 is 13 residues. Written as DNA, the CDR3 is TGTGCCAGCATGAGACTCTCGAACACTGAAGCTTTCTTT. It translates to CASMRLSNTEAFF.

With regard to this clonotype: A read error may be the cause here, since a much bigger clone is one base away. This CDR3 reads CSASGGSYEQYF. CDR3 DNA: TGCAGTGCTAGCGGGGGCTCCTACGAGCAGTACTTC. The rearrangement joins TRBV20-1 to TRBJ2-7; a weak D match, TRBD2 (6 bases). CDR3 length equals 12 residues. The germline V gene has CDR1 DFQATT and CDR2 SNEGSKA (reference sequence). The V end was cut by 3 bases, the J end by 0 bases, with 6 bases between.

The J gene is TRBJ2-1, the V gene TRBV5-1, with TRBD2 matching 8 bases. Losses at the gene ends were 3 bases for V and 5 bases for J; bases not matched to a gene: 10. The germline V gene has CDR1 SGHRS and CDR2 YFSETQ. This CDR3 contains 16 residues. Written as DNA, the CDR3 is TGCGCCAGCAGCTGGGTTAGCGGGGTGGTCGACAATGAGCAGTTCTTC. As protein: CASSWVSGVVDNEQFF. The complete variable domain, with remaining parts taken from reference TRBV5-1 and TRBJ2-1, reads KAGVTQTPRYLIKTRGQQVTLSCSPISGHRSVSWYQQTPGQGLQFLFEYFSETQRNKGNFPGRFSGRQFSNSRSEMNVSTLELGDSALYLCASSWVSGVVDNEQFFGPGTRLTVL.

This rearrangement joins TRBV15 to TRBJ2-1; D gene ambiguous. CDR1 and CDR2 from the germline V gene are LNHNV and YYDKDF (reference sequence). V lost 1 base and J 0 bases, leaving 10 bases between the germline ends. This CDR3 has 16 amino acids. CDR3 in amino acids: CATSRGVGVSYNEQFF. CDR3 DNA sequence: TGTGCCACCAGCAGAGGGGTAGGAGTCTCCTACAATGAGCAGTTCTTC.